One sample yielded the 14 T cell receptor beta chains listed below, sequenced in a study of blood T cell repertoires in COVID-19. Some clones are missing from TCRdb's copy, which holds only in-frame ones; the method was immunoSEQ multiplex PCR. This table has approximately 210,000 clones, almost 85% appearing once. Input material: peripheral blood. The receptors here all came from a woman between 40 and 50 years old with acute or convalescent COVID-19.

The chain uses TRBV6-2 or TRBV6-3 and TRBJ2-7; TRBD1 matches at 9 bases. CDR3 size: 15 residues. Germline assignment: CDR1 MNHEY and CDR2 SVGEGT. The V gene end was trimmed by 5 bases and the J gene end by 6 bases; junction bases not matched to a gene: 11. The CDR3 region has the DNA TGTGCCAGCAGTCTTACGGGACAGGGAGGGGGCGAGCAGTACTTC. Residues: CASSLTGQGGGEQYF.

This clone appeared a few times. The chain uses TRBV7-9 and TRBJ2-1, with TRBD2 matching 9 bases. V shed 6 bases and J 7 bases; nucleotides not matched to a gene: 10. CDR1 is SEHNR and CDR2 is FQNEAQ in the germline V gene (reference sequence). The CDR3 has 15 residues. Here the CDR3 reads CASSQKLAGENEQFF. CDR3 nucleotide sequence: TGTGCCAGCAGTCAAAAGTTAGCGGGAGAGAATGAGCAGTTCTTC. The complete variable domain, with remaining parts taken from reference TRBV7-9 and TRBJ2-1, reads DTGVSQNPRHKITKRGQNVTFRCDPISEHNRLYWYRQTLGQGPEFLTYFQNEAQLEKSRLLSDRFSAERPKGSFSTLEIQRTEQGDSAMYLCASSQKLAGENEQFFGPGTRLTVL.

The rearrangement links TRBV6-2 or TRBV6-3 to TRBJ1-3; D may be TRBD1 (5 bases). The CDR3 is 17 amino acids. Germline loops: CDR1 MNHEY, CDR2 SVGEGT. V lost 6 bases and J 0 bases, leaving 18 bases between the germline ends. Here the CDR3 reads CASSPNGGAISGNTIYF. CDR3 DNA sequence: TGTGCCAGCAGCCCTAACGGAGGGGCGATCTCTGGAAACACCATATATTTT.

The chain employs TRBV5-6 and TRBJ1-2; a weak D match, TRBD1 (6 bases). The germline V gene has CDR1 SGHDT and CDR2 YYEEEE. V was shortened by 4 bases and J by 0 bases, with 10 bases between the two germline ends. The CDR3 is 14 residues long. CDR3 protein: CASSPGVSNYGYTF. CDR3 DNA: TGTGCCAGCAGCCCAGGGGTCTCTAACTATGGCTACACCTTC.

This chain links TRBV7-2 with TRBJ2-7; D may be TRBD1 (6 bases). Germline V gene sequence: CDR1 SGHTA, CDR2 FQGNSA. The CDR3 runs 16 residues. Deletions cut 5 bases from V and 4 bases from J, with 21 bases between. The CDR3 loop is CASSPAGGRGEYEQYF. The CDR3 bases are TGTGCCAGCAGCCCTGCTGGGGGCAGGGGTGAGTACGAGCAGTACTTC.

This sequence joins TRBV7-6 and TRBJ2-1, with 7 positions matching TRBD1. V was clipped by 1 base and J by 6 bases; unmatched bases: 6. This CDR3 comprises 15 residues. The germline CDR1 and CDR2 sequences are SGHVS and FNYEAQ. CDR3 residues: CASSLGPDRVNEQFF. CDR3 bases: TGTGCCAGCAGCTTAGGCCCCGACAGGGTCAATGAGCAGTTCTTC.

This clone was counted ten times or more. The DNA for the CDR3 is TGTGCCAGCGGGAGGACTAGCCCCCCCGAGCAGTACTTC. This codes for CASGRTSPPEQYF. V usage is TRBV2 and J usage is TRBJ2-7; 8 bases line up with TRBD2. The CDR3 has 13 amino acids. Germline CDR1 reads SNHLY; CDR2 reads FYNNEI. Trimming took 8 bases from V and 6 from J; bases not matched to a gene: 9. Full variable domain (missing parts from reference TRBV2 and TRBJ2-7): EPEVTQTPSHQVTQMGQEVILRCVPISNHLYFYWYRQILGQKVEFLVSFYNNEISEKSEIFDDQFSVERPDGSNFTLKIRSTKLEDSAMYFCASGRTSPPEQYFGPGTRLTVT.

The V and J genes are TRBV18 and TRBJ2-1, with 8 bases identical to TRBD2. The CDR3 runs to 19 residues. V trimming: 4 bases; J trimming: 9 bases; junction bases outside the gene matches: 23. Per germline, CDR1 KGHSH and CDR2 LQKENI. The DNA of the CDR3 is TGTGCCAGCTCACGACCCCTTCGGGGCGGGGGGACCTCAACGGGTGAGCAGTTCTTC. As protein: CASSRPLRGGGTSTGEQFF.

The rearrangement joins TRBV19 to TRBJ1-2; D call uncertain. Germline V gene lookup returns CDR1 LNHDA and CDR2 SQIVND (reference sequence). CDR3 length: 13 residues. Between the trimmed V and J ends, which lost 6 bases and 5 bases, there was a span of 13 bases. In nucleotides, the CDR3 is TGTGCCAGTAGGGGAGACACCGTTTATGGCTACACCTTC. Its translation is CASRGDTVYGYTF.

The V gene is TRBV24-1, the J gene TRBJ2-2; 8 bases line up with TRBD1. The ends lost 3 bases at V and 7 bases at J; junction bases unmatched: 9. Germline lookup yields CDR1 KGHDR and CDR2 SFDVKD. CDR3 length: 16 residues. The CDR3 coding sequence is TGTGCCACCAGTGATCCCGGGACAGGTAACGGCGGGGAGCTGTTTTTT. It translates to CATSDPGTGNGGELFF.

This rearrangement joins TRBV7-2 to TRBJ2-7; D not certain. V lost 1 base and J 6 bases, leaving 10 bases between the germline ends. Germline CDR1 SGHTA, CDR2 FQGNSA. The CDR3 is made up of 13 amino acids. The chain's CDR3 is CASSLGAGSEQYF. In DNA form, the CDR3 reads TGTGCCAGCAGCTTAGGGGCCGGCTCCGAGCAGTACTTC.

The rearrangement uses TRBV11-2 and TRBJ2-1; a possible D gene is TRBD2 (6 bases). Germline-derived CDR1 and CDR2 are SGHAT and FQNNGV. Trimming cost V 8 bases and J 9 bases, with 20 bases left between them. This CDR3 has 14 residues. The CDR3 DNA sequence: TGTGCCAGCTCAACCCCGCGGGGTCGGGGTGAGCAGTTCTTC. It translates to CASSTPRGRGEQFF.

This sequence joins TRBV27 and TRBJ1-2; 11 nucleotides match TRBD1. The CDR3 is made up of 15 amino acids. V was pared by 4 bases and J by 2 bases, with 3 bases of the junction left unmatched. In germline, CDR1 is MNHEY, CDR2 SMNVEV (reference sequence). The CDR3, as DNA: TGTGCCAGCAGTTCGGACAGGGGGCGAAACTATGGCTACACCTTC. Translation gives CASSSDRGRNYGYTF.

This chain uses TRBV12-1 with TRBJ2-7; TRBD2 reflects the table's D call only, with no check against the DNA. TRBV12-1 constitutes a pseudogene. CDR3 length: 16 amino acids. The DNA of the CDR3 is TGTGCCAGCAGCCAAAAGGTCTTAGCGGTCTCCTACGAGCAGTACTTC. Translating it yields CASSQKVLAVSYEQYF.